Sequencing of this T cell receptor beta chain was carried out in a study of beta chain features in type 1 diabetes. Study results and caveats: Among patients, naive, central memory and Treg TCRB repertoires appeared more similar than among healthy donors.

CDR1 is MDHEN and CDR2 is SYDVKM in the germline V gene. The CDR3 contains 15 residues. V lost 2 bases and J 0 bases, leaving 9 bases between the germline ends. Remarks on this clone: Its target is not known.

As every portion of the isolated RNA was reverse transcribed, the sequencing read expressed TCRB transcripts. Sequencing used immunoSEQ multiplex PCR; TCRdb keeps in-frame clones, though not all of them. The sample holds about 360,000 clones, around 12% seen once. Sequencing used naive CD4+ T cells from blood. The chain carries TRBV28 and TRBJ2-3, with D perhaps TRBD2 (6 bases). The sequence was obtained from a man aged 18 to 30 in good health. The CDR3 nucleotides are TGTGCCAGCAGTTTACGGGGGAGTAGCACAGATACGCAGTATTTT. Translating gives CASSLRGSSTDTQYF.